This TCR beta chain is from a study of shared clonotypes between healthy human individuals. The assay was run at deep level. The method was immunoSEQ multiplex PCR; TCRdb's version includes in-frame clones alone and lacks a portion of them. Counted here are about 1.1 million clones, about 84% occurring once; the ten biggest clones make up roughly 0.55%. J was trimmed by 8 bases and V by 5 bases; bases with no gene match: 5. Germline V gene data show CDR1 as LNHDA and CDR2 as SQIVND (reference sequence). This CDR3 comprises 13 residues. The sample comprised memory CD4+ T cells from PBMCs. Subset given: CD45RA-negative fraction. The TCR was taken from a man in his late teens or twenties in good health. Some clones in this sample may be carry-over from other donors' samples. The chain couples TRBV19 to TRBJ1-1, with TRBD1 matching over 10 bases. The CDR3 loop reads CASSVTGGTEAFF. The CDR3 DNA reads TGTGCCAGTAGTGTGACAGGGGGCACGGAAGCTTTCTTT.